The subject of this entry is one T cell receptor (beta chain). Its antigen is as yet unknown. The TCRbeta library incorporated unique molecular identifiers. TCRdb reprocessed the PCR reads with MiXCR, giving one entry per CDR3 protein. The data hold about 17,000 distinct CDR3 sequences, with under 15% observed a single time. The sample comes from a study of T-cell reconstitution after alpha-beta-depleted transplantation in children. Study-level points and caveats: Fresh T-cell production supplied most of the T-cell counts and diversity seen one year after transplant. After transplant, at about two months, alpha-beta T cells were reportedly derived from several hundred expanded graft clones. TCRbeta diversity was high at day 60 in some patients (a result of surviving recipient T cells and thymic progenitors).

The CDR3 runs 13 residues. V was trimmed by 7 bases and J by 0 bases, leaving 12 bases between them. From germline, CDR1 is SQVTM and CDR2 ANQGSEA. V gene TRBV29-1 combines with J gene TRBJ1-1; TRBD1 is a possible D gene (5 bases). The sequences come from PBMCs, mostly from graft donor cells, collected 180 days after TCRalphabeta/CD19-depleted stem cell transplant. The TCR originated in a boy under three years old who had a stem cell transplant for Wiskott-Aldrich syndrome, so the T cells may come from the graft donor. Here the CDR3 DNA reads TGCAGCGGAAAGACAGATTTGAACACTGAAGCTTTCTTT. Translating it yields CSGKTDLNTEAFF. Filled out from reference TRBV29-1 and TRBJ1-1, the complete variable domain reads SAVISQKPSRDICQRGTSLTIQCQVDSQVTMMFWYRQQPGQSLTLIATANQGSEATYESGFVIDKFPISRPNLTFSTLTVSNMSPEDSSIYLCSGKTDLNTEAFFGQGTRLTVV.